This TCR beta chain stems from a study of blood T cells in healthy people across ages. Sample-barcoded 5' priming and a J-beta primer mix drove a second PCR of roughly 6 to 12 cycles. In TCRdb, the 5' RACE reads were re-called with MiXCR into one record per CDR3 protein. Found here are approximately 960,000 distinct CDR3 sequences, almost 30% of them singletons; the top ten hold roughly 10%. Germline V lookup: CDR1 ENHRY, CDR2 SYGVKD. The CDR3 extends over 14 amino acids. V was clipped by 6 bases and J by 0 bases; unmatched bases: 3. In addition, the sample was reused for a study of T cells of mothers and their children.

The source material was blood. This rearrangement joins TRBV10-3 to TRBJ1-1, with 8 bases matching TRBD1. The sequence came from a woman aged 40-49 years in good health. The CDR3 coding sequence is TGTGCCATCAGCGGACAGGGACTGAACACTGAAGCTTTCTTT. It is translated as CAISGQGLNTEAFF.